One sample yielded the 31 T cell receptor beta chains listed below, sequenced in a study of T cells in narcolepsy. TCRdb keeps only in-frame clones here, not all; method: immunoSEQ multiplex PCR. Of tens of thousands of clones in the sample, approximately 80% were seen once. The source material was CD45RA- memory CD4+ T cells from PBMCs. The receptors were gathered from a human donor with narcolepsy.

V and J are TRBV27 and TRBJ1-5, with D possibly matching TRBD1 (6 bases). The CDR3 is made up of 14 amino acids. In germline, CDR1 is MNHEY, CDR2 SMNVEV (reference sequence). Trimming shortened V by 3 bases and J by 5 bases, and 11 bases separated the two germline ends. CDR3 DNA sequence: TGTGCCAGCAGTTTCGGCAGGGGAGATCAGCCCCAGCATTTT. This gives the protein CASSFGRGDQPQHF.

The chain joins TRBV9 to TRBJ2-2; D is unclear. The V gene's germline CDR1 is SGDLS and CDR2 YYNGEE. V was pared by 0 bases and J by 4 bases, with 13 bases between. This CDR3 has 16 residues. The DNA for the CDR3 is TGTGCCAGCAGCGTAGGGGTCCAGCCAGGCACCGGGGAGCTGTTTTTT. As protein: CASSVGVQPGTGELFF.

This rearrangement joins TRBV30 to TRBJ1-1, with 7 bases lining up with TRBD1. The CDR3 has 12 amino acids. Losses at the gene ends were 3 bases for V and 6 bases for J; bases not matched to a gene: 4. The V gene's germline CDR1 is GTSNPN and CDR2 SVGIG (reference sequence). As DNA, the CDR3 is TGTGCCTGGAGCGTCGGACAGGCTGAAGCTTTCTTT. Amino acids: CAWSVGQAEAFF.

This clone appeared a single time. The rearrangement joins TRBV4-1 to TRBJ2-7, with 14 bases fitting TRBD2. V gave up 4 bases and J gave up 5 bases; unmatched junction bases: 1. The CDR3 runs 14 residues. The V gene's germline CDR1 is MGHRA and CDR2 YSYEKL. The CDR3 loop reads CASSPGLAGDEQYF. The CDR3 bases are TGCGCCAGCAGCCCGGGACTAGCGGGAGACGAGCAGTACTTC.

V gene TRBV7-3 combines with J gene TRBJ2-1, with D maybe TRBD2 (6 bases). CDR3 size: 12 residues. Trimming removed 5 bases from V and 7 bases from J, with 9 bases in between. Germline CDR1 SGHTA, CDR2 FQGTGA. Here the CDR3 DNA reads TGTGCCAGCAGCGCGGCGGGAAATGAGCAGTTCTTC. This gives the protein CASSAAGNEQFF.

The rearrangement joins TRBV11-2 to TRBJ2-3; D may be TRBD2 (6 bases). Trimming cost V 1 base and J 0 bases, with 8 bases left between them. This CDR3 has 15 residues. CDR1 and CDR2 from the germline V gene are SGHAT and FQNNGV. This chain's CDR3 is CASSLGGASTDTQYF. CDR3 DNA sequence: TGTGCCAGCAGCTTAGGCGGGGCCAGCACAGATACGCAGTATTTT.

The rearrangement uses TRBV27 and TRBJ2-7; D gene uncertain. Germline lookup yields CDR1 MNHEY and CDR2 SMNVEV (reference sequence). V was trimmed by 5 bases and J by 2 bases, leaving 10 bases between them. This CDR3 spans 13 amino acids. The CDR3 here is CASSGSETYEQYF. CDR3 nucleotide sequence: TGTGCCAGCAGTGGGTCCGAAACCTACGAGCAGTACTTC.

CDR3 nucleotides: TGTGCCAGCAGTTCACCCAGTCGGAGGGGGAGATTGAGTGAGCAGTTCTTC. Translated, it gives CASSSPSRRGRLSEQFF. The V call is TRBV27, the J call TRBJ2-1; D tentatively reads TRBD1 or TRBD2 (6 bases each). The CDR3 is made up of 17 amino acids. Trimming removed 4 bases from V and 9 bases from J, with 25 bases in between. Germline loops: CDR1 MNHEY, CDR2 SMNVEV (reference sequence).

This chain connects TRBV7-2 to TRBJ2-7, with 12 positions matching TRBD2. CDR3 size: 15 residues. J lost 7 bases, V lost 0 bases, and 4 bases had no gene match. The germline gives CDR1 SGHTA, CDR2 FQGNSA. CDR3 nucleotide sequence: TGTGCCAGCAGCTTAGCGCCTAGCGGGAGGGGTGAGCAGTACTTC. Its translation is CASSLAPSGRGEQYF.

The chain has TRBV5-1 and TRBJ2-5; D is ambiguous. Germline-derived CDR1 and CDR2 are SGHRS and YFSETQ. V lost 2 bases, J lost 4 bases, and 9 bases lay in between. CDR3 length: 13 amino acids. The CDR3: CASSFGSTETQYF. The CDR3 bases are TGCGCCAGCAGCTTTGGTAGTACAGAGACCCAGTACTTC.

The chain is built from TRBV9 and TRBJ2-3, with 13 bases lining up with TRBD2. The germline CDR1 and CDR2 sequences are SGDLS and YYNGEE. V was pared by 1 base and J by 5 bases, with 4 bases of the junction left unmatched. This CDR3 comprises 16 residues. The CDR3, as DNA: TGTGCCAGCAGCGTAACTAGCGGGAGGGCACAAGATACGCAGTATTTT. Protein product: CASSVTSGRAQDTQYF.

J is TRBJ2-5 and V is TRBV19; 9 bases are a match to TRBD2. The ends lost 2 bases at V and 1 base at J; junction bases unmatched: 8. CDR1 LNHDA and CDR2 SQIVND come from the germline V gene (reference sequence). This CDR3 comprises 17 residues. This CDR3 is CASSIQGTSKTQETQYF. The CDR3 nucleotides are TGTGCCAGTAGTATACAAGGGACTAGCAAGACCCAAGAGACCCAGTACTTC. The entire variable domain, with the rest obtained from reference TRBV19 and TRBJ2-5, is as follows: DGGITQSPKYLFRKEGQNVTLSCEQNLNHDAMYWYRQDPGQGLRLIYYSQIVNDFQKGDIAEGYSVSREKKESFPLTVTSAQKNPTAFYLCASSIQGTSKTQETQYFGPGTRLLVL.

The chain uses TRBV28 and TRBJ2-1, with 9 bases lining up with TRBD1. Germline V gene data show CDR1 as MDHEN and CDR2 as SYDVKM. V dropped 10 bases and J dropped 7; count of bases not matched to a gene: 11. This CDR3 contains 14 residues. This CDR3 reads CAIDLGQGSNEQFF. CDR3 bases: TGTGCCATTGACTTGGGACAGGGCTCTAATGAGCAGTTCTTC.

The chain recombines TRBV4-2 with TRBJ2-7; TRBD2 might be the D (5 bases). Trimming shortened V by 0 bases and J by 5 bases, and 8 bases separated the two germline ends. Germline lookup yields CDR1 LGHNA and CDR2 YNFKEQ. CDR3 length: 13 residues. CDR3 sequence: CASSQELRDEQYF. In DNA, the CDR3 is TGTGCCAGCAGCCAAGAATTGCGGGACGAGCAGTACTTC.

The V call is TRBV5-4, the J call TRBJ2-7, with D possibly being TRBD2 (7 bases). The ends were cut back, 4 bases at V and 4 bases at J, with 21 bases in the middle. Germline loops: CDR1 SGHNT, CDR2 YYREEE (reference sequence). The CDR3 has 16 residues. The CDR3 region has the DNA TGTGCCAGCAGCGCGACCCGGGGGGCGAATTTTTACGAGCAGTACTTC. Its protein is CASSATRGANFYEQYF.

The rearrangement joins TRBV10-2 to TRBJ1-2; 9 nucleotides align to TRBD1. Germline loops: CDR1 WSHSY, CDR2 SAAADI. With 8 bases clipped from V and 4 bases from J, the junction kept 8 bases outside the gene matches. The CDR3 extends over 14 amino acids. Here the CDR3 DNA reads TGCGCCAGCTCCAGACAGGGGGAGGGCTATGGCTACACCTTC. Translation gives CASSRQGEGYGYTF.

The chain joins TRBV18 to TRBJ2-7; TRBD1 agrees at 12 bases. The germline V gene encodes CDR1 KGHSH and CDR2 LQKENI. Germline trimming cut 6 bases from V and 5 bases from J; bases unmatched to any gene: 2. The CDR3 spans 13 residues. The CDR3 protein is CASSGTGGDEQYF. CDR3 DNA: TGTGCCAGCTCGGGGACAGGGGGCGACGAGCAGTACTTC. The variable domain in full, with the rest retrieved from reference TRBV18 and TRBJ2-7, is NAGVMQNPRHLVRRRGQEARLRCSPMKGHSHVYWYRQLPEEGLKFMVYLQKENIIDESGMPKERFSAEFPKEGPSILRIQQVVRGDSAAYFCASSGTGGDEQYFGPGTRLTVT.

The CDR3 region has the DNA TGTGCCAGCAGTTACTCGGGCGGTACCTACGAGCAGTACTTC. Translated: CASSYSGGTYEQYF. J is TRBJ2-7 and V is TRBV6-5; D is uncertain. Trimming cost V 0 bases and J 2 bases, with 8 bases left between them. Germline V lookup: CDR1 MNHEY, CDR2 SVGAGI. The CDR3 totals 14 residues.

The chain combines TRBV4-3 with TRBJ1-5, with D possibly TRBD1 on 5 matching bases. CDR3 length: 15 residues. Trimming took 0 bases from V and 5 from J, leaving 11 bases between them. Germline V gene lookup returns CDR1 LGHNA and CDR2 YSLEER. The CDR3 DNA reads TGCGCCAGCAGCCAAGATTCCGGCAGGGATCAGCCCCAGCATTTT. Protein sequence: CASSQDSGRDQPQHF.

The chain couples TRBV6-6 to TRBJ1-1; 9 nucleotides agree with TRBD1. Germline V gene sequence: CDR1 MNHNY, CDR2 SVGAGI (reference sequence). The ends lost 5 bases at V and 11 bases at J; junction bases unmatched: 6. CDR3 size: 12 residues. The DNA of the CDR3 is TGTGCCAGCAGTACAGGGGGCGGGATGGCTTTCTTT. This codes for CASSTGGGMAFF.

The genes are TRBV6-5 and TRBJ1-2, with a tentative D call TRBD1 (5 bases). The CDR3 runs to 13 residues. CDR1 MNHEY and CDR2 SVGAGI come from the germline V gene. The V and J ends lost 7 bases and 5 bases respectively, with 14 bases between them. The CDR3 DNA follows: TGTGCCAGCACCTCCCGGGGGGGTTATGGCTACACCTTC. Protein: CASTSRGGYGYTF.

J is TRBJ1-5 and V is TRBV2, with a possible D match to TRBD1 (5 bases). The CDR3 spans 11 residues. The V end was cut by 3 bases, the J end by 9 bases, with 6 bases between. In germline, CDR1 is SNHLY, CDR2 FYNNEI. The CDR3 DNA is TGTGCCAGCAGTGAGGGACGGCCCCAGCATTTT. This encodes CASSEGRPQHF. The entire variable domain, with the rest obtained from reference TRBV2 and TRBJ1-5, is as follows: EPEVTQTPSHQVTQMGQEVILRCVPISNHLYFYWYRQILGQKVEFLVSFYNNEISEKSEIFDDQFSVERPDGSNFTLKIRSTKLEDSAMYFCASSEGRPQHFGDGTRLSIL.

The rearrangement links TRBV14 to TRBJ1-2; 7 positions match TRBD1. The CDR3 is 13 residues long. V shed 1 base and J 6 bases; nucleotides not matched to a gene: 2. Germline values: CDR1 SGHDN, CDR2 FVKESK. The CDR3 spells CASSQVRGDGYTF. In DNA, the CDR3 is TGTGCCAGCAGCCAAGTCAGGGGGGATGGCTACACCTTC.

V gene TRBV15 combines with J gene TRBJ1-1; D uncertain. Germline V CDR1 and CDR2: LNHNV, YYDKDF (reference sequence). The CDR3 is 19 amino acids. Between the trimmed V and J ends, which lost 4 bases and 2 bases, there was a span of 26 bases. CDR3 protein: CATSTQRPPRVGENTEAFF. CDR3 bases: TGTGCCACCAGCACCCAAAGACCCCCCCGTGTGGGAGAAAACACTGAAGCTTTCTTT.

The CDR3 DNA reads TGTGCCAGCAGCGTAGAGGGACAGGGGAACAATGAGCAGTTCTTC. Encoded protein: CASSVEGQGNNEQFF. This chain joins TRBV9 and TRBJ2-1; 10 bases agree with TRBD1. This CDR3 is 15 amino acids long. The germline gives CDR1 SGDLS, CDR2 YYNGEE. The junction had 2 bases not matched to a gene; V was cut back by 0 bases and J by 5 bases.

The DNA of the CDR3 is TGTGCCACCAGCAGGGGGAATTCCGGCAGCTTGGGGGGCTACACCTTC. As protein: CATSRGNSGSLGGYTF. The V and J genes are TRBV15 and TRBJ1-2; D remains unclear. Germline V CDR1 and CDR2: LNHNV, YYDKDF (reference sequence). This CDR3 has 16 residues. V shed 3 bases and J shed 8 bases, with 22 bases lying between them.

This clone was seen just once. The chain links TRBV7-9 to TRBJ2-5; the D gene is possibly TRBD1 (6 bases). Trimming took off 5 bases at V and 4 bases at J, with 14 bases between the two ends. The CDR3 spans 14 residues. Germline lookup yields CDR1 SEHNR and CDR2 FQNEAQ (reference sequence). The CDR3 nucleotides are TGTGCCAGCAGCCCACCCGCCAGGGGAGAGACCCAGTACTTC. This encodes CASSPPARGETQYF.

The rearrangement links TRBV19 to TRBJ2-2; the match to TRBD1 covers 7 bases. Germline V gene data show CDR1 as LNHDA and CDR2 as SQIVND (reference sequence). This CDR3 region has 15 residues. J was trimmed by 4 bases and V by 5 bases; bases with no gene match: 7. In nucleotides, the CDR3 is TGTGCCAGTAGTTCGGGACAGATTACCACCGGGGAGCTGTTTTTT. Translation gives CASSSGQITTGELFF.

This clone was picked up a small number of times. The chain joins TRBV5-6 to TRBJ2-2; D may be TRBD1 (6 bases). The V end lost 4 bases, the J end lost 5 bases, and 9 bases lay between the germline ends. The CDR3 totals 13 residues. Germline values: CDR1 SGHDT, CDR2 YYEEEE. The CDR3 DNA is TGTGCCAGCAGCCGAGACAGGACCGGGGAGCTGTTTTTT. Its translation is CASSRDRTGELFF. Combining the CDR3 with reference TRBV5-6 and TRBJ2-2 gives the whole variable domain DAGVTQSPTHLIKTRGQQVTLRCSPKSGHDTVSWYQQALGQGPQFIFQYYEEEERQRGNFPDRFSGHQFPNYSSELNVNALLLGDSALYLCASSRDRTGELFFGEGSRLTVL.

In the case of this clone: An end of the junction does not agree with germline; a read error may underlie this. The chain carries TRBV11-2 and TRBJ1-1, with D possibly being TRBD1 (5 bases). From germline, CDR1 is SGHAT and CDR2 FQNNGV. The CDR3 totals 16 residues. CDR3 amino acids: CASSLEWGRERTEAVF. The CDR3, as DNA: TGTGCCAGCAGCTTAGAATGGGGCAGGGAGAGAACTGAAGCTGTCTTT.

This clone was found a few times. The gene calls are TRBV7-2 and TRBJ2-3; no clear D gene. V was trimmed by 0 bases and J by 4 bases, leaving 11 bases between them. This CDR3 is 15 amino acids long. Per germline, CDR1 SGHTA and CDR2 FQGNSA. As DNA, the CDR3 is TGTGCCAGCAGCTTAGCCCCCTCCCGGGCAGATACGCAGTATTTT. Encoded protein: CASSLAPSRADTQYF.